The T cell receptor beta chain under discussion was sequenced for a study of blood T cell repertoires in COVID-19. In the study's own analysis: It was from reference gene primer amplification that nucleated cell counts were estimated. Measured with immunoSEQ multiplex PCR; TCRdb has only the in-frame clones, and not every one. V, J and clone size reflect that table, while D and trimming were determined from the DNA. The sample has some 170,000 clones; 70% to 85% are singletons. With 8 bases clipped from V and 5 bases from J, the junction kept 12 bases outside the gene matches. This CDR3 has 15 amino acids. CDR1 and CDR2 from the germline V gene are KGHDR and SFDVKD. Recovered status applied to Cohort 3 donors who had two consecutive negative PCRs. It also applied to those with clearance or with symptom resolution.

The chain combines TRBV24-1 with TRBJ2-5, with TRBD1 matching over 8 bases. This sequence was found in a man between 50 and 59 years old who had recovered from COVID-19. Specimen: PBMCs or T cells enriched from blood (not recorded which). CDR3 amino acids: CATNVDRGVRETQYF. CDR3 sequence (DNA): TGTGCCACCAATGTAGACAGGGGTGTTCGGGAGACCCAGTACTTC.